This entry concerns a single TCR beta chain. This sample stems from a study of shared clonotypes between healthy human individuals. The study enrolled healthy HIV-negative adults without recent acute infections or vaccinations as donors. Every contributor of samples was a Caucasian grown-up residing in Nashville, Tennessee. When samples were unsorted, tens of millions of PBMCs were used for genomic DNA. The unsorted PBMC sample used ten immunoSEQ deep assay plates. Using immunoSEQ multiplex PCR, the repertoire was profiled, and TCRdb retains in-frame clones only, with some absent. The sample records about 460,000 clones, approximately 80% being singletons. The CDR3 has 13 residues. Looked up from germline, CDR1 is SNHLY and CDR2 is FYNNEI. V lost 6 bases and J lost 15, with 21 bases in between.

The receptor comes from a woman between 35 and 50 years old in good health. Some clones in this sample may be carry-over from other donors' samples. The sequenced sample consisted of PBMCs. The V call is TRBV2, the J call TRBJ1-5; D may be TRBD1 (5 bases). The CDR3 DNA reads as TGTGCCAGCAGGGACCGGGACTCTCAACCAGCGCATTTT. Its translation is CASRDRDSQPAHF.